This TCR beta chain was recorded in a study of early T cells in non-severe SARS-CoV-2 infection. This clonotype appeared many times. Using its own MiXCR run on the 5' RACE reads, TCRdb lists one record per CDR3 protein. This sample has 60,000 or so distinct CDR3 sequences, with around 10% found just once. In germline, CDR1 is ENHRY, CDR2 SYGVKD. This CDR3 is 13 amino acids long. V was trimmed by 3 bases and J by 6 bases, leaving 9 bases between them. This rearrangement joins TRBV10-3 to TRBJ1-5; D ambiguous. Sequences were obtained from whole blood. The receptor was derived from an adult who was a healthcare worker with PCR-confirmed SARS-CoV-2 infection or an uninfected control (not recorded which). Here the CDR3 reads CAISDPDGQPQHF. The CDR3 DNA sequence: TGTGCCATCAGTGATCCCGATGGTCAGCCCCAGCATTTT.